The 19 T cell receptor beta chains below come from one sample, sequenced in a study of OX40 agonist ivuxolimab in advanced cancers. The method was immunoSEQ multiplex PCR; TCRdb's version includes in-frame clones alone and lacks a portion of them. The table lists some 97,000 clones, 90% of them singletons. Sequenced here: CD4+ or CD8+ T cells sorted from blood, sampled in a trial of the OX40 agonist ivuxolimab. All receptors come from an adult with an advanced solid tumor such as melanoma, head and neck, liver or kidney cancer.

The V and J genes are TRBV10-3 and TRBJ2-2; the D gene is possibly TRBD2 (6 bases). The V end was cut by 8 bases, the J end by 1 base, with 14 bases between. The CDR3 extends over 15 amino acids. The germline V gene has CDR1 ENHRY and CDR2 SYGVKD. The CDR3 loop is CAIRGSSENTGELFF. CDR3 in DNA: TGTGCCATCCGGGGGTCTAGCGAGAACACCGGGGAGCTGTTTTTT.

The chain joins TRBV7-9 to TRBJ2-5; D is possibly TRBD2 (6 bases). V shed 5 bases and J shed 5 bases, with 15 bases lying between them. The CDR3 is 14 amino acids. Germline lookup yields CDR1 SEHNR and CDR2 FQNEAQ (reference sequence). CDR3 DNA sequence: TGTGCCAGCAGCCCTCGGAGGGCCGGGGAGACCCAGTACTTC. This codes for CASSPRRAGETQYF.

The chain uses TRBV11-2 and TRBJ1-6; D is uncertain. This CDR3 spans 16 amino acids. The germline gives CDR1 SGHAT, CDR2 FQNNGV. The germline V and J ends were trimmed by 2 bases and 4 bases, with 12 bases remaining between them. The CDR3 DNA sequence: TGTGCCAGCAGCTTATTGATCAGCGGGTATAATTCACCCCTCCACTTT. As protein: CASSLLISGYNSPLHF.

The chain has TRBV7-2 and TRBJ1-2; possible D gene TRBD1, 6 bases. CDR1 is SGHTA and CDR2 is FQGNSA in the germline V gene. V was cut by 2 bases and J by 6 bases, with 10 bases left in between. The CDR3 length is 13 residues. The CDR3 sequence: CASSLRRDNGYTF. In nucleotides, the CDR3 is TGTGCCAGCAGCTTACGCAGGGACAATGGCTACACCTTC.

The chain combines TRBV6-5 with TRBJ2-5; 11 bases line up with TRBD1. V lost 4 bases to trimming and J lost 5 bases; unmatched junction nucleotides: 6. The germline CDR1 and CDR2 sequences are MNHEY and SVGAGI. The CDR3 totals 15 residues. The CDR3: CASSLGQGVSETQYF. As DNA, the CDR3 is TGTGCCAGCAGTTTGGGACAGGGGGTTTCGGAGACCCAGTACTTC.

Concerning this clone itself: Germline is not matched at one junction end, which may reflect a read error. The chain carries TRBV27 and TRBJ1-3; no definite D call. This CDR3 has 11 residues. Germline CDR1 and CDR2: MNHEY and SMNVEV (reference sequence). The CDR3 DNA follows: TGTGCCAGCAGTTTTAAGGCGGTTGTGGATTTT. This sequence encodes CASSFKAVVDF.

This clone was seen once. This chain connects TRBV11-1 to TRBJ2-7, with D possibly matching TRBD2 (6 bases). V lost 3 bases to trimming and J lost 6 bases, with 12 bases between them. Germline values: CDR1 SGHAT, CDR2 FQDESV (reference sequence). The CDR3 sequence is 13 residues long. CDR3 bases: TGTGCCAGCAGCTTCGAAGGGAGGAGCGAGCAGTACTTC. Its translation is CASSFEGRSEQYF. Filled out from reference TRBV11-1 and TRBJ2-7, the complete variable domain reads EAEVAQSPRYKITEKSQAVAFWCDPISGHATLYWYRQILGQGPELLVQFQDESVVDDSQLPKDRFSAERLKGVDSTLKIQPAELGDSAMYLCASSFEGRSEQYFGPGTRLTVT.

The chain combines TRBV7-9 with TRBJ2-3; D is unclear. Germline V gene sequence: CDR1 SEHNR, CDR2 FQNEAQ (reference sequence). The CDR3 sequence is 15 residues long. Trimming removed 5 bases from V and 0 bases from J, with 12 bases in between. The CDR3 nucleotides read TGTGCCAGCAGCCAACGTCAGATTAGCACAGATACGCAGTATTTT. Translating it yields CASSQRQISTDTQYF.

This clone appeared once. The CDR3 nucleotides are TGTGCCAGCAGCGTAGGGGGCAGAGACACTGAAGCTTTCTTT. Its protein product is CASSVGGRDTEAFF. This sequence joins TRBV9 and TRBJ1-1, with a weak D call TRBD1 (5 bases). Trimming stripped 0 bases from V and 3 bases from J, with 9 bases between. The CDR3 runs to 14 residues. Germline V gene data show CDR1 as SGDLS and CDR2 as YYNGEE.

The rearrangement links TRBV4-2 to TRBJ2-2; 10 bases are a match to TRBD1. Germline V gene lookup returns CDR1 LGHNA and CDR2 YNFKEQ. The length of the CDR3 is 20 residues. V was pared by 0 bases and J by 2 bases, with 12 bases of the junction left unmatched. The CDR3 region has the DNA TGTGCCAGCAGCCAAGAAGACAGGGGGCTGGCGGCGTCTAACACCGGGGAGCTGTTTTTT. It yields the protein CASSQEDRGLAASNTGELFF.

The V gene is TRBV19, the J gene TRBJ2-7; 9 bases fit TRBD1. This CDR3 spans 14 amino acids. The germline V gene has CDR1 LNHDA and CDR2 SQIVND (reference sequence). Losses at the gene ends were 3 bases for V and 4 bases for J; bases not matched to a gene: 4. The CDR3 sequence is CASSIGTGRYEQYF. The CDR3 nucleotides read TGTGCCAGTAGTATCGGGACAGGGAGGTACGAGCAGTACTTC. The complete variable domain, with remaining parts taken from reference TRBV19 and TRBJ2-7, reads DGGITQSPKYLFRKEGQNVTLSCEQNLNHDAMYWYRQDPGQGLRLIYYSQIVNDFQKGDIAEGYSVSREKKESFPLTVTSAQKNPTAFYLCASSIGTGRYEQYFGPGTRLTVT.

This clone was seen a few times. The chain has TRBV9 and TRBJ1-2, with 11 bases that match TRBD1. Germline CDR1 is SGDLS and CDR2 is YYNGEE. The ends lost 4 bases at V and 4 bases at J; junction bases unmatched: 3. The CDR3 consists of 14 residues. The CDR3, as DNA: TGTGCCAGCAGCCCAGGGACAGGGGGCTATGGCTACACCTTC. The encoded protein is CASSPGTGGYGYTF.

This rearrangement joins TRBV2 to TRBJ2-7; 8 bases map to TRBD1. The CDR3 loop spans 14 amino acids. CDR1 and CDR2 (germline): SNHLY, FYNNEI. Germline trimming cut 9 bases from V and 1 base from J; bases unmatched to any gene: 8. This CDR3 is CASRRDRSSYEQYF. Here the CDR3 DNA reads TGTGCCAGTAGGAGGGACAGGTCATCCTACGAGCAGTACTTC.

The gene calls are TRBV6-6 and TRBJ2-2; no clear D. V was shortened by 1 base and J by 0 bases, with 6 bases between the two germline ends. The CDR3 has 15 amino acids. Germline CDR1 MNHNY, CDR2 SVGAGI (reference sequence). The CDR3 region is CASSYLRTNTGELFF. For the CDR3, the DNA is TGTGCCAGCAGTTACTTGCGGACGAACACCGGGGAGCTGTTTTTT.

This rearrangement joins TRBV18 to TRBJ2-2; D ambiguous. The V gene's germline CDR1 is KGHSH and CDR2 LQKENI. Deletions cut 7 bases from V and 2 bases from J, with 5 bases between. This CDR3 comprises 12 residues. The CDR3 is CASYLNTGELFF. The CDR3 DNA reads as TGTGCCAGCTATCTTAACACCGGGGAGCTGTTTTTT. Filled out from reference TRBV18 and TRBJ2-2, the complete variable domain reads NAGVMQNPRHLVRRRGQEARLRCSPMKGHSHVYWYRQLPEEGLKFMVYLQKENIIDESGMPKERFSAEFPKEGPSILRIQQVVRGDSAAYFCASYLNTGELFFGEGSRLTVL.

This clone was detected a few times. The V gene is TRBV19, the J gene TRBJ1-1, with D perhaps matching TRBD1 (6 bases). Germline assignment: CDR1 LNHDA and CDR2 SQIVND (reference sequence). This CDR3 region has 17 residues. V was clipped by 6 bases and J by 0 bases, with 20 bases between them. The CDR3 nucleotides are TGTGCCAGTAGCAACATCCGACGGACAGTGATGAACACTGAAGCTTTCTTT. Its protein product is CASSNIRRTVMNTEAFF. Full variable domain (outside the CDR3, taken from reference TRBV19 and TRBJ1-1): DGGITQSPKYLFRKEGQNVTLSCEQNLNHDAMYWYRQDPGQGLRLIYYSQIVNDFQKGDIAEGYSVSREKKESFPLTVTSAQKNPTAFYLCASSNIRRTVMNTEAFFGQGTRLTVV.

The chain is built from TRBV28 and TRBJ2-3, with 12 positions matching TRBD1. The germline V gene has CDR1 MDHEN and CDR2 SYDVKM. The V gene end was trimmed by 5 bases and the J gene end by 5 bases; junction bases not matched to a gene: 11. The CDR3 has 17 residues. CDR3 protein: CASSPFGGQGARDTQYF. The DNA for the CDR3 is TGTGCCAGCAGTCCATTTGGGGGACAGGGGGCGCGAGATACGCAGTATTTT.

The chain joins TRBV28 to TRBJ2-5; tentative D call: TRBD1 (5 bases). Germline V gives CDR1 MDHEN, CDR2 SYDVKM. The CDR3 extends over 14 amino acids. Trimming shortened V by 1 base and J by 5 bases, and 11 bases separated the two germline ends. The chain's CDR3 is CASSLFQGLETQYF. The DNA of the CDR3 is TGTGCCAGCAGTTTATTTCAGGGTTTGGAGACCCAGTACTTC.

In DNA, the CDR3 is TGTGCCAGCAGCTTGGAGGGTTCGTATGAAAAACTGTTTTTT. Residues: CASSLEGSYEKLFF. The chain couples TRBV5-6 to TRBJ1-4; D is unclear. CDR1 SGHDT and CDR2 YYEEEE come from the germline V gene. The CDR3 loop spans 14 amino acids. V was shortened by 0 bases and J by 6 bases, with 9 bases between the two germline ends.